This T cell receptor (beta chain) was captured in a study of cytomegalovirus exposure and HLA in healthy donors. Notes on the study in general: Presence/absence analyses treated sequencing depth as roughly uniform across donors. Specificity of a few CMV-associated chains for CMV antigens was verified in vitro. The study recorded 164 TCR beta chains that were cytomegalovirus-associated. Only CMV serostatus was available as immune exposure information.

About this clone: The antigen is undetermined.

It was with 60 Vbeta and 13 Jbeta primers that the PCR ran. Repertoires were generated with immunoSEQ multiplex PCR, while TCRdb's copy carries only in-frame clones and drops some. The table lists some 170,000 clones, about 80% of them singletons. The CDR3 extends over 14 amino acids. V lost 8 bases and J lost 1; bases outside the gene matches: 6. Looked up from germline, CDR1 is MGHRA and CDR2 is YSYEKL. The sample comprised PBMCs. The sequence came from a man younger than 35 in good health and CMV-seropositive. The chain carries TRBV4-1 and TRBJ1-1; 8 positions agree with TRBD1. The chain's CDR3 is CASGSQGENTEAFF. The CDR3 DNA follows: TGCGCCAGCGGCTCACAGGGGGAGAACACTGAAGCTTTCTTT.